One and the same sample provided the 5 T cell receptor beta chains below, sequenced in a study of CD8 T cells in Susac syndrome. RNA was extracted with the RNeasy kit, and a quantity of about 0.5 to 1 ug was reverse transcribed using random hexamers. One entry per CDR3 protein, called by TCRdb with MiXCR from the immunoSEQ multiplex PCR reads. The sample has about 90,000 distinct CDR3 sequences, 95% to 97% seen once. Sequencing was performed on CD8+ T cells from PBMCs. These receptors all stem from a human donor with Susac syndrome.

The gene calls are TRBV20-1 and TRBJ2-2; D gene uncertain. Germline values: CDR1 DFQATT, CDR2 SNEGSKA (reference sequence). V was shortened by 3 bases and J by 4 bases, with 6 bases between the two germline ends. The CDR3 covers 12 residues. CDR3: CSASHPTGELFF. CDR3 nucleotides: TGCAGTGCTAGTCACCCCACCGGGGAGCTGTTTTTT.

This sequence joins TRBV5-1 and TRBJ2-7; D might be TRBD1 (6 bases). Germline V lookup: CDR1 SGHRS, CDR2 YFSETQ. The length of the CDR3 is 15 residues. V gave up 6 bases and J gave up 2 bases, with 18 bases separating them. The CDR3 bases are TGCGCCAGCAAGGAGGAGACAGGCAGAACCTACGAGCAGTACTTC. Translation: CASKEETGRTYEQYF.

The V and J genes are TRBV6-5 and TRBJ1-2; the D gene is possibly TRBD1 (5 bases). CDR3 length: 14 residues. The ends were cut back, 4 bases at V and 8 bases at J, with 17 bases in the middle. Germline V lookup: CDR1 MNHEY, CDR2 SVGAGI. CDR3 DNA sequence: TGTGCCAGCAGTTTGGGACCCCCGGGGGGGGGCTACACCTTC. This codes for CASSLGPPGGGYTF.

V gene TRBV6-2 or TRBV6-3 combines with J gene TRBJ2-3; 7 bases are shared with TRBD2. CDR1 is MNHEY and CDR2 is SVGEGT in the germline V gene. The CDR3 contains 18 residues. The V and J ends lost 0 bases and 2 bases, in that order; junction bases with no gene match: 11. CDR3 protein: CASSYSTGPSGPTDTQYF. For the CDR3, the DNA is TGTGCCAGCAGTTACTCGACCGGGCCTAGCGGACCCACAGATACGCAGTATTTT.

This chain links TRBV6-5 with TRBJ2-1, with a weak D call TRBD2 (6 bases). The CDR3 sequence is 14 residues long. V lost 8 bases to trimming and J lost 3 bases, with 14 bases between them. Germline assignment: CDR1 MNHEY and CDR2 SVGAGI. This CDR3 reads CASRGIGNYNEQFF. CDR3 sequence (DNA): TGTGCCAGCCGGGGGATAGGGAACTACAATGAGCAGTTCTTC.